The 22 T cell receptor beta chains reported below all come from one sample, sequenced in a study of blood T cell repertoires in COVID-19. This table comes from immunoSEQ multiplex PCR, and its TCRdb copy is limited to in-frame clones, with some not included. The data hold approximately 130,000 clones, with about four fifths observed a single time. Sequencing was done on a sample of peripheral blood. The receptors here all came from a human donor in a cohort sampled during active COVID-19.

The chain recombines TRBV27 with TRBJ2-1; 14 bases match TRBD2. This CDR3 spans 15 amino acids. Germline CDR1 MNHEY, CDR2 SMNVEV (reference sequence). The trim removed 5 bases at V and 6 bases at J, leaving 3 bases unmatched. The CDR3 sequence is CASSTGTSGSNEQFF. The CDR3 coding sequence is TGTGCCAGCAGTACCGGGACTAGCGGGAGCAATGAGCAGTTCTTC.

The chain uses TRBV6-5 and TRBJ2-5; D is possibly TRBD1 (5 bases). The CDR3 is 12 residues long. Germline CDR1 reads MNHEY; CDR2 reads SVGAGI. V shed 8 bases and J shed 2 bases, with 9 bases lying between them. DNA of the CDR3: TGTGCCAGCCGAGACAGACAAGAGACCCAGTACTTC. Its protein is CASRDRQETQYF.

This clone has just one count. The chain recombines TRBV20-1 with TRBJ2-7; D might be TRBD2 (6 bases). Germline assignment: CDR1 DFQATT and CDR2 SNEGSKA (reference sequence). The CDR3 sequence is 11 residues long. Trimming left V 6 bases short and J 7 bases short, with 13 bases between. The chain's CDR3 is CSARGVGEQYF. CDR3 DNA sequence: TGCAGTGCCCGCGGGGTTGGGGAGCAGTACTTC.

The count of this clone is one. The rearrangement links TRBV5-1 to TRBJ2-5; 15 bases are a match to TRBD2. Looked up from germline, CDR1 is SGHRS and CDR2 is YFSETQ. Trimming cost V 3 bases and J 4 bases; bases outside gene matches: 7. The CDR3 contains 17 residues. This CDR3 reads CASSSIRGLAGGETQYF. For the CDR3, the DNA is TGCGCCAGCAGCTCTATCCGGGGACTAGCGGGGGGAGAGACCCAGTACTTC.

J is TRBJ2-1 and V is TRBV29-1, with no clear D. The CDR3 length is 13 residues. Germline CDR1 is SQVTM and CDR2 is ANQGSEA. CDR3 in amino acids: CACPFGAYNEQFF. The CDR3 DNA is TGCGCTTGCCCCTTCGGAGCCTACAATGAGCAGTTCTTC.

The chain carries TRBV15 and TRBJ1-2; perhaps TRBD1 as D (5 bases). Germline values: CDR1 LNHNV, CDR2 YYDKDF (reference sequence). The V end lost 5 bases, the J end lost 0 bases, and 19 bases lay between the germline ends. The CDR3 contains 17 residues. The CDR3: CATSVAYQTAANYGYTF. The DNA of the CDR3 is TGTGCCACCAGCGTAGCTTATCAGACAGCTGCTAACTATGGCTACACCTTC.

The chain has TRBV7-9 and TRBJ2-5, with a possible D match to TRBD1 (5 bases). CDR1 and CDR2 (germline): SEHNR, FQNEAQ (reference sequence). CDR3 length equals 14 residues. V lost 5 bases, J lost 4 bases, and 14 bases lay in between. The CDR3 reads CASSPTGDVETQYF. As DNA, the CDR3 is TGTGCCAGCAGCCCCACAGGAGACGTAGAGACCCAGTACTTC.

This chain uses TRBV20-1 with TRBJ1-2; D is unresolved. This CDR3 is 10 amino acids long. Germline values: CDR1 DFQATT, CDR2 SNEGSKA (reference sequence). With 2 bases removed from V and 12 bases from J, the gap between germline ends came to 10 bases. The CDR3 sequence: CSARRWEDTF. The CDR3, as DNA: TGCAGTGCTAGACGCTGGGAGGACACCTTC.

The CDR3 bases are TGTGCCAGTAGTATGGGGGACAGGGACGATCAGCCCCAGCATTTT. Translated: CASSMGDRDDQPQHF. This chain joins TRBV19 and TRBJ1-5, with 9 bases matching TRBD1. The V segment lost 3 bases and the J segment 5 bases; nucleotides outside the gene matches: 5. This CDR3 is 15 amino acids long. Germline values: CDR1 LNHDA, CDR2 SQIVND (reference sequence). Drawing the rest from reference TRBV19 and TRBJ1-5, the complete variable domain is DGGITQSPKYLFRKEGQNVTLSCEQNLNHDAMYWYRQDPGQGLRLIYYSQIVNDFQKGDIAEGYSVSREKKESFPLTVTSAQKNPTAFYLCASSMGDRDDQPQHFGDGTRLSIL.

The chain couples TRBV2 to TRBJ2-7; D ambiguous. V was clipped by 6 bases and J by 4 bases, with 22 bases between them. The germline CDR1 and CDR2 sequences are SNHLY and FYNNEI. The CDR3 extends over 16 amino acids. Here the CDR3 DNA reads TGTGCCAGCAGGCCGCGACCGACTCCTCCGGCGTACGAGCAGTACTTC. Translation gives CASRPRPTPPAYEQYF.

The J gene is TRBJ1-1, the V gene TRBV5-4; perhaps TRBD1 as D (6 bases). Trimming shortened V by 0 bases and J by 4 bases, and 13 bases separated the two germline ends. The CDR3 contains 15 residues. From germline, CDR1 is SGHNT and CDR2 YYREEE (reference sequence). The CDR3 sequence: CASSLGEWGPTEAFF. The CDR3 DNA follows: TGTGCCAGCAGCTTGGGGGAATGGGGGCCCACTGAAGCTTTCTTT.

This chain links TRBV6-4 with TRBJ2-1; 9 bases line up with TRBD1. Germline CDR1 is MRHNA and CDR2 is SNTAGT. Germline trimming cut 5 bases from V and 6 bases from J; bases unmatched to any gene: 5. The CDR3 consists of 14 residues. The CDR3 region is CASSSGQGVNEQFF. The CDR3 DNA reads as TGTGCCAGCAGTTCGGGACAGGGAGTCAATGAGCAGTTCTTC.

This chain connects TRBV19 to TRBJ1-2; tentatively, D is TRBD1 (5 bases). The V and J ends lost 6 bases and 4 bases respectively, with 21 bases between them. Per the germline V gene, CDR1 is LNHDA and CDR2 is SQIVND (reference sequence). This CDR3 is built from 16 residues. The CDR3 is CASSLSDGGGGYGYTF. CDR3 nucleotides: TGTGCCAGTAGCCTCTCAGATGGTGGGGGGGGCTATGGCTACACCTTC.

V and J are TRBV27 and TRBJ1-5; tentative D call: TRBD1 (5 bases). V was trimmed by 2 bases and J by 4 bases, leaving 9 bases between them. The CDR3 sequence is 14 residues long. Germline loops: CDR1 MNHEY, CDR2 SMNVEV (reference sequence). CDR3 DNA sequence: TGTGCCAGCAGTTTAGGGGCGGAGAATCAGCCCCAGCATTTT. This codes for CASSLGAENQPQHF.

This chain links TRBV6-6 with TRBJ2-1; the D gene is possibly TRBD1 (6 bases). The CDR3 runs 17 residues. V lost 5 bases to trimming and J lost 2 bases, with 19 bases between them. Germline V CDR1 and CDR2: MNHNY, SVGAGI (reference sequence). The CDR3 region has the DNA TGTGCCAGCAGTCCCCGGGACAACAGACGAGCCTACAATGAGCAGTTCTTC. It codes for CASSPRDNRRAYNEQFF.

V is TRBV7-6 and J is TRBJ2-3; TRBD2 matches 10 bases. Per the germline V gene, CDR1 is SGHVS and CDR2 is FNYEAQ. V was clipped by 1 base and J by 6 bases; unmatched bases: 7. The CDR3 is 16 residues long. The CDR3 DNA reads TGTGCCAGCAGCTTAGGAGCGGGGGGGCGGGCGGATACGCAGTATTTT. As protein: CASSLGAGGRADTQYF.

DNA for the CDR3: TGCGCCAGCAGCCAAGCTCAGGGGAGGGTTACTGAAGCTTTCTTT. Protein: CASSQAQGRVTEAFF. The V and J genes are TRBV4-1 and TRBJ1-1; tentative D call: TRBD1 (6 bases). V lost 1 base and J 5 bases, leaving 14 bases between the germline ends. The CDR3 runs 15 residues. CDR1 is MGHRA, CDR2 YSYEKL, per germline.

This clone was picked up one time. J is TRBJ1-5 and V is TRBV18, with D perhaps TRBD1 (6 bases). The CDR3 loop spans 15 amino acids. V was cut by 6 bases and J by 4 bases, with 16 bases left in between. The V gene's germline CDR1 is KGHSH and CDR2 LQKENI. The CDR3 DNA follows: TGTGCCAGCTCCCCCCGGGGACAACTAAATCAGCCCCAGCATTTT. Amino acid sequence: CASSPRGQLNQPQHF.

The CDR3 coding sequence is TGTGCCAGCAGCCAAGCGGGACAAAACACCGGGGAGCTGTTTTTT. It yields the protein CASSQAGQNTGELFF. This chain connects TRBV3-1 (or the pseudogene TRBV3-2) to TRBJ2-2; D is perhaps TRBD1 (6 bases). This CDR3 has 15 residues. The germline V and J ends were trimmed by 1 base and 2 bases, with 8 bases remaining between them. From germline, CDR1 is LGHDT and CDR2 YNNKEL (reference sequence).

The gene calls are TRBV7-2 and TRBJ2-1; 11 bases map to TRBD2. V was clipped by 2 bases and J by 7 bases; unmatched bases: 4. The CDR3 has 15 residues. Germline-derived CDR1 and CDR2 are SGHTA and FQGNSA. This CDR3 is CASSLFASGGNEQFF. CDR3 nucleotide sequence: TGTGCCAGCAGCTTATTCGCTAGCGGGGGGAATGAGCAGTTCTTC.

The chain combines TRBV5-1 with TRBJ2-2, with 12 nucleotides matching TRBD2. CDR1 is SGHRS, CDR2 YFSETQ, per germline. There are 16 residues in the CDR3. The J segment lost 4 bases and the V segment lost 2 bases, leaving 3 bases of the junction unmatched. CDR3 in amino acids: CASSFLAGGITGELFF. CDR3 DNA sequence: TGCGCCAGCAGCTTCCTAGCGGGGGGGATCACCGGGGAGCTGTTTTTT.

The V and J genes are TRBV5-4 and TRBJ1-6; a weak D match, TRBD1 (5 bases). Germline CDR1 SGHNT, CDR2 YYREEE (reference sequence). Trimming shortened V by 4 bases and J by 7 bases, and 12 bases separated the two germline ends. This CDR3 is 14 amino acids long. CDR3 protein: CASSTSDTNSPLHF. The CDR3 DNA reads as TGTGCCAGCAGCACTTCGGACACCAATTCACCCCTCCACTTT.